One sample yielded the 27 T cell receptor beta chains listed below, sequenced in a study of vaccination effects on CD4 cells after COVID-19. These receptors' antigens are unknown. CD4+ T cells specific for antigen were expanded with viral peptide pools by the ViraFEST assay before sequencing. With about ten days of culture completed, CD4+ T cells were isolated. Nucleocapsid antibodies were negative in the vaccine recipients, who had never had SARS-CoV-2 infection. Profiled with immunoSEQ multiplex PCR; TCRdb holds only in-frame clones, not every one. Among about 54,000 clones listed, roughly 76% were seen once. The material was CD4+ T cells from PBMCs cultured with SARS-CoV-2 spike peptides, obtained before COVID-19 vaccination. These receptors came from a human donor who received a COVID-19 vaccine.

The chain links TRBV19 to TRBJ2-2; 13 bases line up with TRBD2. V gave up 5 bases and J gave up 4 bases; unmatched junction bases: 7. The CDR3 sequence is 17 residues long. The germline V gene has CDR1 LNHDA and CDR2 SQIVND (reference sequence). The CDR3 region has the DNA TGTGCCAGTAGTCCACGGACTAGCGGGAGCCCCACCGGGGAGCTGTTTTTT. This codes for CASSPRTSGSPTGELFF.

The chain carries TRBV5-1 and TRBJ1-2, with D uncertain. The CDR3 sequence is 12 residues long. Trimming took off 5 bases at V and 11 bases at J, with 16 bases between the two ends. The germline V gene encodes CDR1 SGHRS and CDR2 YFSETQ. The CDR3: CASSDQQLWYTF. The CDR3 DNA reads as TGCGCCAGCAGTGACCAACAGCTGTGGTACACCTTC. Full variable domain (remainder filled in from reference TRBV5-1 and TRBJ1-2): KAGVTQTPRYLIKTRGQQVTLSCSPISGHRSVSWYQQTPGQGLQFLFEYFSETQRNKGNFPGRFSGRQFSNSRSEMNVSTLELGDSALYLCASSDQQLWYTFGSGTRLTVV.

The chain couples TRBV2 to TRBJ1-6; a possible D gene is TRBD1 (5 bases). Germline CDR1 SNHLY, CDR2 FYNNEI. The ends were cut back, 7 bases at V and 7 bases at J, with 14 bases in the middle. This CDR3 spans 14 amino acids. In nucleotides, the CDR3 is TGTGCCAGCACCGTAGACAGCTTAAATTCACCCCTCCACTTT. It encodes CASTVDSLNSPLHF.

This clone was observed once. In DNA form, the CDR3 reads TGTGCCAGCTCACCCTCGAAAGGTCTGGATGAAAAACTGTTTTTT. Protein sequence: CASSPSKGLDEKLFF. The chain joins TRBV18 to TRBJ1-4; D is ambiguous. This CDR3 is 15 amino acids long. Germline CDR1 KGHSH, CDR2 LQKENI. V dropped 3 bases and J dropped 6 bases, with 14 bases sitting between them.

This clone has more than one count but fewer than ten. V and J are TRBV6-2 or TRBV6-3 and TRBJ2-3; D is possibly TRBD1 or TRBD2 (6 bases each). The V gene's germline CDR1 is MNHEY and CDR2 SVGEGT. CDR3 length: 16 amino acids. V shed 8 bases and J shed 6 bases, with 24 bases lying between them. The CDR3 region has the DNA TGTGCCAGCTGCCCTCTGCCGGGGGCCCTCCCGGATACGCAGTATTTT. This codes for CASCPLPGALPDTQYF.

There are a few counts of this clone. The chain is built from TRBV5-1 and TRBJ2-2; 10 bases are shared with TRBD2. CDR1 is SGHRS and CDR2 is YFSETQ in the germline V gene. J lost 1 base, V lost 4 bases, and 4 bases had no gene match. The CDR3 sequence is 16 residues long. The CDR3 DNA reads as TGCGCCAGCAGCCCTAGCGGGAGTGGGAACACCGGGGAGCTGTTTTTT. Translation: CASSPSGSGNTGELFF.

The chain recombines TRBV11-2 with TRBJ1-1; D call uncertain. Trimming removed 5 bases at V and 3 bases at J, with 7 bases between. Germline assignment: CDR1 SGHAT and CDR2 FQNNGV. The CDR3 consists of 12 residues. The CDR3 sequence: CASSARYTEAFF. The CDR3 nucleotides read TGTGCCAGCAGCGCAAGGTACACTGAAGCTTTCTTT.

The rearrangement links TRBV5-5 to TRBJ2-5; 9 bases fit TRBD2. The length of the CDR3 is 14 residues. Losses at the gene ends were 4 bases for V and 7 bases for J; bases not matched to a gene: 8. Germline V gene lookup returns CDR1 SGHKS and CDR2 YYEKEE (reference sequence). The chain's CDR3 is CASSQTAGGLTQYF. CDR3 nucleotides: TGTGCCAGCAGCCAAACAGCGGGAGGCCTGACCCAGTACTTC.

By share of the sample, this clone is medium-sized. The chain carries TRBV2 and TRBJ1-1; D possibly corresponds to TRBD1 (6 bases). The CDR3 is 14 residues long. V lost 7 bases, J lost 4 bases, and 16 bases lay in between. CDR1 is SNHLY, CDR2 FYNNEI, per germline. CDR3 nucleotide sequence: TGTGCCAGCACCACGGGGGGGGCGGGCACTGAAGCTTTCTTT. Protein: CASTTGGAGTEAFF.

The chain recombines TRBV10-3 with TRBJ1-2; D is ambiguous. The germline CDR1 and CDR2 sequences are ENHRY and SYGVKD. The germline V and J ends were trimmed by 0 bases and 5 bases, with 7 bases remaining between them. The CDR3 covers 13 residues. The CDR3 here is CAISESFDYGYTF. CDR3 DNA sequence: TGTGCCATCAGTGAGTCGTTTGATTATGGCTACACCTTC.

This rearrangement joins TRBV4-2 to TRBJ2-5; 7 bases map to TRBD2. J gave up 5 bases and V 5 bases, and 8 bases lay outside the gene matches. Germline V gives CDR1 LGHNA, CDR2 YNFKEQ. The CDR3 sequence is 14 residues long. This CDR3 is CASSWRESGETQYF. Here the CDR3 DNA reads TGTGCCAGCAGCTGGCGGGAGTCAGGGGAGACCCAGTACTTC.

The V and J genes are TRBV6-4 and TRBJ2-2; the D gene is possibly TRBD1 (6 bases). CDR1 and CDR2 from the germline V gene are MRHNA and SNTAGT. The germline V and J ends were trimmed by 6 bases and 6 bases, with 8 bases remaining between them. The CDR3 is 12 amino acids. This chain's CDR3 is CASSRGSGELFF. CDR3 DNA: TGTGCCAGCAGCAGGGGTTCCGGGGAGCTGTTTTTT.

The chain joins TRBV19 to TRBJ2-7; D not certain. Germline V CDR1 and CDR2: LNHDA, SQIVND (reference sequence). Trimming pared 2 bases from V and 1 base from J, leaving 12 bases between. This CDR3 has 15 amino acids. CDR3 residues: CASSISPVSSYEQYF. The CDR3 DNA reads TGTGCCAGTAGTATAAGCCCCGTAAGTTCCTACGAGCAGTACTTC.

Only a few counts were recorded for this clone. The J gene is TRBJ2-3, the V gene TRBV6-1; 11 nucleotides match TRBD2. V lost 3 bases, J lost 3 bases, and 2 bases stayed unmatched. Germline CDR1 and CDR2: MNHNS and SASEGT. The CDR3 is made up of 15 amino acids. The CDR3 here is CASSDGTSGTDTQYF. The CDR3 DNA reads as TGTGCCAGCAGTGACGGGACTAGCGGTACAGATACGCAGTATTTT.

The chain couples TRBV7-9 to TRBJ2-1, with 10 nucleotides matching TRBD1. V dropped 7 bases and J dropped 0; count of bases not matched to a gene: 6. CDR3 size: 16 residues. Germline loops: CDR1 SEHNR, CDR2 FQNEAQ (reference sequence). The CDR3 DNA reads TGTGCCAGCACCATAGACAGGGGGCGCTCCTACAATGAGCAGTTCTTC. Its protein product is CASTIDRGRSYNEQFF.

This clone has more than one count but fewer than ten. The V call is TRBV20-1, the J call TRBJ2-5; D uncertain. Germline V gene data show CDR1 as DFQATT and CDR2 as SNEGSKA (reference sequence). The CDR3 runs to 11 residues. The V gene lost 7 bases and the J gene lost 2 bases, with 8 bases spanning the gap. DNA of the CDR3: TGCAGTGTTGGGCTTCAAGAGACCCAGTACTTC. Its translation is CSVGLQETQYF.

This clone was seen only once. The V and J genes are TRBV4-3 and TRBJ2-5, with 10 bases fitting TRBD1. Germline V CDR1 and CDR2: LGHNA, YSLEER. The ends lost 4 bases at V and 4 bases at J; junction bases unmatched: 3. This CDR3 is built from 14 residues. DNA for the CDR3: TGCGCCAGCAGCCCCCGGACAGGGGGAGAGACCCAGTACTTC. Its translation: CASSPRTGGETQYF.

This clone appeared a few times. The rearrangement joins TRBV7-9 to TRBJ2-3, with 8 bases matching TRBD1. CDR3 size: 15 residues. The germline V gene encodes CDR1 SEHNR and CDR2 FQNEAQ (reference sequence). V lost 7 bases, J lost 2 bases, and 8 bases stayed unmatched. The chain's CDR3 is CASTTGGSDTDTQYF. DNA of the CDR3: TGTGCCAGCACCACAGGGGGAAGCGACACAGATACGCAGTATTTT. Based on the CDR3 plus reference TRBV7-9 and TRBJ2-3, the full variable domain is DTGVSQNPRHKITKRGQNVTFRCDPISEHNRLYWYRQTLGQGPEFLTYFQNEAQLEKSRLLSDRFSAERPKGSFSTLEIQRTEQGDSAMYLCASTTGGSDTDTQYFGPGTRLTVL.

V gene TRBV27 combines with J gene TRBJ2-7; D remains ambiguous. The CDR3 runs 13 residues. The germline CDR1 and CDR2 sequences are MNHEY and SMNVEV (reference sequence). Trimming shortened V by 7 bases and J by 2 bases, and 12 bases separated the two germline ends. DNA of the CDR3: TGTGCCAGCACCTCTTTAATAACCTACGAGCAGTACTTC. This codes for CASTSLITYEQYF.

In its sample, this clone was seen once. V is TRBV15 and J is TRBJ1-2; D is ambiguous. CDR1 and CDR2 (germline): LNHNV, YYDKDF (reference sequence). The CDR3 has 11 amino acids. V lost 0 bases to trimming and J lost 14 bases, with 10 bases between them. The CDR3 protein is CATSREGPHTF. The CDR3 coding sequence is TGTGCCACCAGCAGAGAAGGGCCCCATACCTTC. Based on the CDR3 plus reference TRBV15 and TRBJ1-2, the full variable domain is DAMVIQNPRYQVTQFGKPVTLSCSQTLNHNVMYWYQQKSSQAPKLLFHYYDKDFNNEADTPDNFQSRRPNTSFCFLDIRSPGLGDTAMYLCATSREGPHTFGSGTRLTVV.

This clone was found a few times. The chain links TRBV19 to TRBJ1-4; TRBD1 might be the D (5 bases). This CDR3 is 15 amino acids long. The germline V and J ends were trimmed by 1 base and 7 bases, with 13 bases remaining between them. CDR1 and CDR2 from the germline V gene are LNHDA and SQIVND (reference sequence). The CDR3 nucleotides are TGTGCCAGTAGTATAGTGATCGGGGCGGGTGAAAAACTGTTTTTT. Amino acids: CASSIVIGAGEKLFF.

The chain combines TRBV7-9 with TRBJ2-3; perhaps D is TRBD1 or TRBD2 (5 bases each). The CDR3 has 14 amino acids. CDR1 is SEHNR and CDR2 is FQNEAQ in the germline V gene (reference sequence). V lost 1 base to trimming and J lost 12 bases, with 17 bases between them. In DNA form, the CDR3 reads TGTGCCAGCAGCTTAGATTCGGGGCTTGGTGTCCAGTATTTT. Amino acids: CASSLDSGLGVQYF.

CDR3 nucleotides: TGTGCCAGCAGCCTTAAGGGGCTAGCGAACTACGAGCAGTACTTC. It yields the protein CASSLKGLANYEQYF. This chain uses TRBV3-1 (or the pseudogene TRBV3-2) with TRBJ2-7, with TRBD2 as a possible D gene (6 bases). Germline loops: CDR1 LGHDT, CDR2 YNNKEL (reference sequence). The CDR3 extends over 15 amino acids. Deletions cut 4 bases from V and 3 bases from J, with 16 bases between.

The CDR3 DNA reads TGTGCCAGCAGTGAGGGGGATGGTGGCAATCAGCCCCAGCATTTT. Residues: CASSEGDGGNQPQHF. The chain joins TRBV2 to TRBJ1-5; perhaps TRBD1 as D (5 bases). This CDR3 is built from 15 residues. Germline V gene data show CDR1 as SNHLY and CDR2 as FYNNEI. V was shortened by 3 bases and J by 2 bases, with 11 bases between the two germline ends.

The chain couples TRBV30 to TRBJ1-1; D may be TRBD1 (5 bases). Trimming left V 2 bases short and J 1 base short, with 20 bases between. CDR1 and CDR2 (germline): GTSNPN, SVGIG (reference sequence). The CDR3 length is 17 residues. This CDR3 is CAWSPTSGTRTNTEAFF. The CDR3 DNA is TGTGCCTGGAGTCCAACCTCAGGGACTCGGACGAACACTGAAGCTTTCTTT.

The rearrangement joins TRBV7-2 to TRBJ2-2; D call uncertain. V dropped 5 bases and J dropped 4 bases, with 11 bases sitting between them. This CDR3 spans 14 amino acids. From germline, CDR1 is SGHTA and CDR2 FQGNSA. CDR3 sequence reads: CASSPWRSTGELFF. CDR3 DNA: TGTGCCAGCAGCCCCTGGCGGAGCACCGGGGAGCTGTTTTTT.

DNA for the CDR3: TGTGCCAGCAGCACCGGACAGGGCAAGACCCAGTACTTC. Residues: CASSTGQGKTQYF. This chain connects TRBV7-9 to TRBJ2-5, with 8 bases that match TRBD1. The V and J ends lost 5 bases and 6 bases, in that order; junction bases with no gene match: 5. Germline lookup yields CDR1 SEHNR and CDR2 FQNEAQ (reference sequence). The CDR3 covers 13 residues.